Listed below are T cell receptor beta chains from one sample, sequenced in a study of CD8 T cells in Susac syndrome. Using its own MiXCR run on the immunoSEQ multiplex PCR reads, TCRdb lists one record per CDR3 protein. Of tens of thousands of distinct CDR3 sequences listed, just over 90% are singletons. The sequenced sample consisted of CD4+ T cells from PBMCs. Receptors originate from a human donor with Susac syndrome. Each CDR3 is given with its conserved first and last residue. A D gene is named only where the DNA matches it firmly. Rows may omit the clone size; those that give it use once, few, many or a size class.

D: -
J: TRBJ1-1
size: -
V: TRBV19
CDR3: CASSIDPEGAEAFF
DNA: TGTGCCAGTAGTATAGATCCGGAGGGAGCTGAAGCTTTCTTT

D: -
J: TRBJ1-6
size: -
V: TRBV11-2
CDR3: CASRFWGQLDSPLHF
DNA: TGTGCCAGCAGGTTCTGGGGGCAGTTAGATTCACCCCTCCACTTT

D: TRBD1
J: TRBJ2-5
size: -
V: TRBV28
CDR3: CASSLLGTAISGTQYF
DNA: TGTGCCAGCAGTCTGTTAGGGACAGCGATCTCGGGGACCCAGTACTTC

D: -
J: TRBJ2-1
size: -
V: TRBV6-5
CDR3: CASSSDRSTYNEQFF
DNA: TGTGCCAGCAGCTCCGACAGGAGTACCTACAATGAGCAGTTCTTC

D: -
J: TRBJ2-3
size: -
V: TRBV5-4
CDR3: CASSSGGTLTAPQRTQYF
DNA: TGTGCCAGCAGCTCGGGCGGGACCCTCACAGCCCCACAGAGGACGCAGTATTTT

D: -
J: TRBJ2-7
size: -
V: TRBV5-1
CDR3: CASSSRGKPGLKTYEQYF
DNA: TGCGCCAGCAGCTCCCGAGGGAAACCGGGACTGAAAACCTACGAGCAGTACTTC

D: -
J: TRBJ2-7
size: -
V: TRBV12-3/TRBV12-4
CDR3: CASSRTGFGEQYF
DNA: TGTGCCAGCAGCCGAACAGGGTTCGGCGAGCAGTACTTC

D: -
J: TRBJ1-4
size: -
V: TRBV5-1
CDR3: CASSLEGRKYEKLFF
DNA: TGCGCCAGCAGCTTGGAGGGCAGGAAGTACGAAAAACTGTTTTTT

D: TRBD1
J: TRBJ1-1
size: -
V: TRBV7-6
CDR3: CASSLADRGQGDTEAFF
DNA: TGTGCCAGCAGCTTAGCCGACAGGGGGCAAGGGGACACTGAAGCTTTCTTT

D: -
J: TRBJ2-7
size: -
V: TRBV5-4
CDR3: CASSLFRDYEQYF
DNA: TGTGCCAGCAGCTTGTTCAGAGACTACGAGCAGTACTTC

D: TRBD1
J: TRBJ1-4
size: -
V: TRBV28
CDR3: CASSSQGELNEKLFF
DNA: TGTGCCAGCAGTTCCCAGGGGGAGCTTAATGAAAAACTGTTTTTT

D: TRBD1
J: TRBJ2-4
size: -
V: TRBV29-1
CDR3: CSVEGPGQGGIQYF
DNA: TGCAGCGTTGAAGGCCCGGGACAGGGTGGCATTCAGTACTTC

D: TRBD1
J: TRBJ1-1
size: -
V: TRBV24-1
CDR3: CATSGEGGKDTEAFF
DNA: TGTGCCACCAGTGGCGAAGGGGGCAAGGACACTGAAGCTTTCTTT

D: -
J: TRBJ2-7
size: once
V: TRBV6-5
CDR3: CASSYSQVPSYEQYF
DNA: TGTGCCAGCAGTTACTCTCAGGTCCCATCCTACGAGCAGTACTTC

D: TRBD2
J: TRBJ2-1
size: -
V: TRBV6-2/TRBV6-3
CDR3: CASSPGLATDEQFF
DNA: TGTGCCAGCAGCCCGGGACTAGCGACCGATGAGCAGTTCTTC

D: -
J: TRBJ1-3
size: -
V: TRBV7-2
CDR3: CASSLARAGNTIYF
DNA: TGTGCCAGCAGCTTAGCGAGGGCTGGAAACACCATATATTTT

D: TRBD1
J: TRBJ1-1
size: -
V: TRBV19
CDR3: CASSATGVNTEAFF
DNA: TGTGCCAGTAGTGCGACAGGGGTGAACACTGAAGCTTTCTTT

D: -
J: TRBJ2-1
size: -
V: TRBV7-2
CDR3: CASSSRLVGGEQFF
DNA: TGTGCCAGCAGCTCTCGACTAGTGGGAGGTGAGCAGTTCTTC

D: -
J: TRBJ2-3
size: -
V: TRBV3-1
CDR3: CASSQDTRWHTQYF
DNA: TGTGCCAGCAGCCAAGATACGAGATGGCATACGCAGTATTTT

D: TRBD2
J: TRBJ2-7
size: -
V: TRBV5-1
CDR3: CASGPGLAGEEQYF
DNA: TGCGCCAGCGGTCCGGGACTAGCGGGGGAGGAGCAGTACTTC

D: -
J: TRBJ2-7
size: -
V: TRBV5-4
CDR3: CASSRTETYEQYF
DNA: TGTGCCAGCAGCCGGACAGAGACCTACGAGCAGTACTTC

D: -
J: TRBJ2-7
size: -
V: TRBV5-1
CDR3: CASSYTPEAEQYF
DNA: TGCGCCAGCAGCTATACCCCCGAGGCCGAGCAGTACTTC

D: TRBD1
J: TRBJ1-6
size: -
V: TRBV9
CDR3: CASSVGQGNSPLHF
DNA: TGTGCTAGCAGCGTAGGACAGGGGAATTCACCCCTCCACTTT

D: -
J: TRBJ1-6
size: few
V: TRBV5-1
CDR3: CASSLEGNNSPLHF
DNA: TGCGCCAGCAGCTTGGAGGGGAATAATTCACCCCTCCACTTT

D: -
J: TRBJ2-4
size: -
V: TRBV6-6
CDR3: CASSSDGTAKNIQYF
DNA: TGTGCCAGCAGTTCCGACGGGACAGCCAAAAACATTCAGTACTTC

D: TRBD1
J: TRBJ1-4
size: -
V: TRBV4-3
CDR3: CASSQDLQGGLFF
DNA: TGCGCCAGCAGCCAAGATCTCCAGGGGGGACTGTTTTTT

D: -
J: TRBJ2-7
size: few
V: TRBV7-6
CDR3: CASSLNRNYEQYF
DNA: TGTGCCAGCAGCTTAAATCGTAACTACGAGCAGTACTTC

D: -
J: TRBJ1-5
size: -
V: TRBV7-2
CDR3: CASSSRLGAYQPQHF
DNA: TGTGCCAGCAGCTCCCGGCTAGGGGCTTATCAGCCCCAGCATTTT

D: TRBD1
J: TRBJ1-3
size: -
V: TRBV11-3
CDR3: CASSSRTGNGNTIYF
DNA: TGTGCCAGCAGCTCACGGACAGGGAACGGAAACACCATATATTTT

D: -
J: TRBJ1-4
size: -
V: TRBV20-1
CDR3: CSASSQLPTNEKLFF
DNA: TGCAGTGCTAGTTCCCAGTTACCAACTAATGAAAAACTGTTTTTT

D: -
J: TRBJ2-5
size: -
V: TRBV7-6
CDR3: CASSLLGSGAAETQYF
DNA: TGTGCCAGCAGCCTATTGGGCTCTGGTGCCGCGGAGACCCAGTACTTC

D: -
J: TRBJ2-3
size: -
V: TRBV7-2
CDR3: CASRHRQGTDTQYF
DNA: TGTGCCAGCAGACACCGACAGGGCACAGATACGCAGTATTTT

D: -
J: TRBJ2-1
size: -
V: TRBV3-1
CDR3: CASSQLGGAIF
DNA: TGTGCCAGCAGCCAACTCGGTGGCGCAATTTTC

D: TRBD2
J: TRBJ2-3
size: -
V: TRBV7-2
CDR3: CASGGADTQYF
DNA: TGTGCCAGCGGGGGGGCAGATACGCAGTATTTT

D: -
J: TRBJ2-7
size: -
V: TRBV4-3
CDR3: CASSQDWMLFSSYEQYF
DNA: TGCGCCAGCAGCCAGGACTGGATGCTGTTCAGCTCCTACGAGCAGTACTTC

D: -
J: TRBJ1-5
size: -
V: TRBV2
CDR3: CASSVQAGGGNQPQHF
DNA: TGTGCCAGCAGTGTACAGGCGGGAGGTGGCAATCAGCCCCAGCATTTT

D: -
J: TRBJ1-3
size: -
V: TRBV5-1
CDR3: CASSSIPGNTIYF
DNA: TGCGCCAGCAGTTCTATCCCTGGAAACACCATATATTTT

D: -
J: TRBJ2-2
size: once
V: TRBV6-2/TRBV6-3
CDR3: CATKRQVNTGELFF
DNA: TGTGCCACCAAAAGACAGGTTAACACCGGGGAGCTGTTTTTT

D: -
J: TRBJ1-1
size: -
V: TRBV30
CDR3: CAWSGPPTGVNTEAFF
DNA: TGTGCCTGGAGTGGCCCCCCCACAGGCGTGAACACTGAAGCTTTCTTT

D: TRBD1
J: TRBJ1-2
size: -
V: TRBV7-9
CDR3: CASSILGQSTNYGYTF
DNA: TGTGCCAGCAGCATACTGGGACAGAGCACTAACTATGGCTACACCTTC